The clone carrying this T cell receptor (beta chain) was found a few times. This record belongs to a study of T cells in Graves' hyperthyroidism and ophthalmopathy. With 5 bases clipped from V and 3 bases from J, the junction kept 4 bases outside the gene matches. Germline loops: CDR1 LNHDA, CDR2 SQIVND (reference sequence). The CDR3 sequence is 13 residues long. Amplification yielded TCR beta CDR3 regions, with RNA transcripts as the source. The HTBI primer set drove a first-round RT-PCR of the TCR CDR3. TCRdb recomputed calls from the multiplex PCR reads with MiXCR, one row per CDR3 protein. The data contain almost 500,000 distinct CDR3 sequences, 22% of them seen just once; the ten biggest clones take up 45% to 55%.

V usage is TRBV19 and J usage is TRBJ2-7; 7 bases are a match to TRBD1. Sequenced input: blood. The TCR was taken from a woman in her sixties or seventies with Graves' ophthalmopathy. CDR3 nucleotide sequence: TGTGCCAGTAGTCTACGGGACAGCTACGAGCAGTACTTC. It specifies CASSLRDSYEQYF.